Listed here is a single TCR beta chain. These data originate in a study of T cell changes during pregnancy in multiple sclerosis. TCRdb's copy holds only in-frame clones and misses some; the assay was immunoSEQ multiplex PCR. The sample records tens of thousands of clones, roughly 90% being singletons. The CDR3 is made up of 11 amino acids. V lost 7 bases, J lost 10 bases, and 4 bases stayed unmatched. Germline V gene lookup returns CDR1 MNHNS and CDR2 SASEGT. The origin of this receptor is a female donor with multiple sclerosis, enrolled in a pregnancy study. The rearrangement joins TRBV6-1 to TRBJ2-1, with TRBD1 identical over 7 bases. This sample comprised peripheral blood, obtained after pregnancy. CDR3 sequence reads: CASIRGPEQFF. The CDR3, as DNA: TGTGCCAGCATTAGGGGGCCCGAGCAGTTCTTC.